The source of this TCR beta chain is a study of T cell clusters in autoimmune cytopenias. CDR1 is MNHEY and CDR2 is SMNVEV in the germline V gene (reference sequence). The CDR3 has 15 amino acids. Each sample's input was around 250 ng genomic DNA, roughly 38,000 genome equivalents. TRB was amplified by touch-down multiplex PCR, primer pools A and B combined. After re-calling the multiplex PCR reads, TCRdb lists one entry per CDR3 protein, DNA absent. Its table records about 3,200 distinct CDR3 sequences. The J gene is TRBJ1-1, the V gene TRBV27. The clonotype was recovered from a human donor with an autoimmune cytopenia or autoimmune hepatitis (not recorded which). The sample comprised peripheral blood. The CDR3 loop reads CASSSFDGWNTEAFF.